The T cell receptor beta chain described here comes from a study of CD8 T cells in Susac syndrome. In blood CD8+ and CD4+ T cells, TCR beta underwent sequencing. Healthy donors were controls matched for age and sex. Both CD4+ and CD8+ T cells were negatively isolated, and TEMRA cells underwent FACS enrichment. An input of roughly 0.5 to 1 ug of RNA was subjected to reverse transcription using random hexamers. TCRdb analysed the immunoSEQ multiplex PCR reads with MiXCR anew, one entry per CDR3 protein. The sample includes some 47,000 distinct CDR3 sequences, over 90% of them seen just once. The sample was CD8+ T cells from PBMCs. The sequence was obtained from a human donor in good health.

CDR3 residues: CAWSVPLAGGRAYNEQFF. The DNA for the CDR3 is TGTGCCTGGAGTGTACCCCTAGCGGGAGGCCGAGCCTACAATGAGCAGTTCTTC. This rearrangement joins TRBV30 to TRBJ2-1; the match to TRBD2 covers 11 bases. The CDR3 totals 18 residues. Per the germline V gene, CDR1 is GTSNPN and CDR2 is SVGIG (reference sequence). V lost 0 bases and J lost 2; bases outside the gene matches: 9. Supplemented by reference TRBV30 and TRBJ2-1, the full variable domain reads SQTIHQWPATLVQPVGSPLSLECTVEGTSNPNLYWYRQAAGRGLQLLFYSVGIGQISSEVPQNLSASRPQDRQFILSSKKLLLSDSGFYLCAWSVPLAGGRAYNEQFFGPGTRLTVL.